This TCR beta chain derives from a study of OX40 agonist ivuxolimab in advanced cancers. The CDR3 is made up of 16 amino acids. Deletions cut 2 bases from V and 0 bases from J, with 11 bases between. Looked up from germline, CDR1 is SNHLY and CDR2 is FYNNEI. Autoimmune disease history or systemic immunosuppression excluded patients. TCRdb's copy holds only in-frame clones and misses some; the assay was immunoSEQ multiplex PCR. The sample consists of some 44,000 clones, approximately 86% of them appearing once. The TCR originated in an adult with an advanced solid tumor such as melanoma, head and neck, liver or kidney cancer. The sample in question was CD4+ or CD8+ T cells sorted from blood, obtained in a trial of the OX40 agonist ivuxolimab. This chain uses TRBV2 with TRBJ2-1; D uncertain. Here the CDR3 reads CASSESPVSSYNEQFF. In nucleotides, the CDR3 is TGTGCCAGCAGTGAATCCCCCGTAAGCTCCTACAATGAGCAGTTCTTC.